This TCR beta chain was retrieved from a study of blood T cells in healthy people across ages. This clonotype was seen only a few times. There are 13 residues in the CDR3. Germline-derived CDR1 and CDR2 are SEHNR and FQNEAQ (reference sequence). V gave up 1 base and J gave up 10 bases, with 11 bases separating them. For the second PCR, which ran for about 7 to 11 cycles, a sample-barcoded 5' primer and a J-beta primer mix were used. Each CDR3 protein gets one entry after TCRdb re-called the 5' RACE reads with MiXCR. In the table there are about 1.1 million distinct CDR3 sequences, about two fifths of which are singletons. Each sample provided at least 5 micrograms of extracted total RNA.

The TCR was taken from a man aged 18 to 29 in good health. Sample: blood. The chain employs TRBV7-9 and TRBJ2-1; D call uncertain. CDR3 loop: CASSLDLIQEQFF. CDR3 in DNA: TGTGCCAGCAGCTTAGATCTCATACAGGAGCAGTTCTTC.